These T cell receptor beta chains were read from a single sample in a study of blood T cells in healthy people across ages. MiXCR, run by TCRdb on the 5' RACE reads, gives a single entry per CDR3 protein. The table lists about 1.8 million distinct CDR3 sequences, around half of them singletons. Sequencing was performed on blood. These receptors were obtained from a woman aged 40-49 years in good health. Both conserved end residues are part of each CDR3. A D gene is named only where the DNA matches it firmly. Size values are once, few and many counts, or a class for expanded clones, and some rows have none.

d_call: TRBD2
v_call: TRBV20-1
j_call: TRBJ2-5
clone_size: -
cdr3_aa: CSARDKWLAGAAGRETQYF
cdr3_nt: TGCAGTGCTAGAGATAAGTGGCTAGCGGGGGCCGCCGGTCGGGAGACCCAGTACTTC

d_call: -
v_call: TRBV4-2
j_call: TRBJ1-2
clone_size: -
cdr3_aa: CASSKPSGGYTF
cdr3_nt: TGTGCCAGCAGCAAACCTTCAGGGGGCTACACCTTC

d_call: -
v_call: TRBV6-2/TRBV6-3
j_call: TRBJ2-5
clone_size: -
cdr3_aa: CASSSPLNRDQETQYF
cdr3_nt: TGTGCCAGCAGTTCCCCCCTGAACAGGGATCAAGAGACCCAGTACTTC

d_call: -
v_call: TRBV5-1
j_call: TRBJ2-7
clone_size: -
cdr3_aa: CASSNRPVYEQYF
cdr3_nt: TGCGCCAGCAGCAACCGACCCGTCTACGAGCAGTACTTC

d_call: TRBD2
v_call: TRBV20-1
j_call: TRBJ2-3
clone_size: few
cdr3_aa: CSARDLAGADTQYF
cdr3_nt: TGCAGTGCTAGAGATCTAGCGGGGGCAGATACGCAGTATTTT

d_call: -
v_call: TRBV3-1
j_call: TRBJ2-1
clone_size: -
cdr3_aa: CASSQGARGPSYNEQFF
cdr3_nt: TGTGCCAGCAGCCAAGGTGCTCGGGGGCCTTCCTACAATGAGCAGTTCTTC

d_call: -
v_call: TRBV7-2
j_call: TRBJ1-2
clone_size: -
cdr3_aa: CASRVDTTSGGYTF
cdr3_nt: TGTGCCAGCAGAGTGGACACAACCTCGGGGGGCTACACCTTC

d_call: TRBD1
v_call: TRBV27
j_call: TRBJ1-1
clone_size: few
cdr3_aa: CASSLPGQVNTEAFF
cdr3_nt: TGTGCCAGCAGTTTACCGGGACAGGTGAACACTGAAGCTTTCTTT

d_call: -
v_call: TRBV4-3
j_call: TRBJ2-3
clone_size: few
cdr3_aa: CASSQEWRFTDTQYF
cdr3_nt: TGCGCCAGCAGCCAAGAATGGCGGTTCACAGATACGCAGTATTTT

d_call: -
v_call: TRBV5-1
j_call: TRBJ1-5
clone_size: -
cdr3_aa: CASRLDRGNQPQHF
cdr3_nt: TGCGCCAGCAGGCTTGACAGAGGAAATCAGCCCCAGCATTTT

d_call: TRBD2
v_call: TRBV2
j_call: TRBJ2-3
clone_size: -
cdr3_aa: CASTRTSLSTDTQYF
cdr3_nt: TGTGCCAGCACCCGGACTAGCCTCAGCACAGATACGCAGTATTTT

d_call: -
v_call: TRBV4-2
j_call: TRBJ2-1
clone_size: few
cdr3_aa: CASSQKKFYYNEQFF
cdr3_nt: TGTGCCAGCAGCCAAAAAAAGTTCTACTACAATGAGCAGTTCTTC

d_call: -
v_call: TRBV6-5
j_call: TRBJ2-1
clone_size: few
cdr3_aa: CASRDSNYNEQFF
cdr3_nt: TGTGCCAGCAGGGACAGCAACTACAATGAGCAGTTCTTC

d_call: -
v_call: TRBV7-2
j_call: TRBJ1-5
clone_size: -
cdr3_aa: CASSLSPGRGPQHF
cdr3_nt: TGTGCCAGCAGCTTATCCCCAGGGAGAGGGCCCCAGCATTTT

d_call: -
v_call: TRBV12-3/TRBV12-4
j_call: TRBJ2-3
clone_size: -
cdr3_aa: CASSFPQGVSTQYF
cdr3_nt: TGTGCCAGCAGTTTTCCACAGGGTGTCTCTACGCAGTATTTT

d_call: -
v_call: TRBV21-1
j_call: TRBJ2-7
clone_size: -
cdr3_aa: CASSKAENRYSYNEQYF
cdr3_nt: TGTGCCAGCAGCAAAGCTGAGAACAGGTATTCCTACAATGAGCAGTACTTC

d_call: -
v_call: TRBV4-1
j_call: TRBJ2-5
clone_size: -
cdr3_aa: CASSQDGGAKTQYF
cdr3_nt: TGCGCCAGCAGCCAAGATGGAGGGGCGAAGACCCAGTACTTC

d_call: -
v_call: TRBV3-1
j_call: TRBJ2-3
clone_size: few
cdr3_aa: CASSQGDDTQYF
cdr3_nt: TGTGCCAGCAGCCAAGGGGACGATACGCAGTATTTT

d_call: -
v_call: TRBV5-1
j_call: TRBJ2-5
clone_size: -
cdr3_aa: CASSLASWFVPYRVETQYF
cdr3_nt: TGCGCCAGCAGCTTGGCTTCCTGGTTCGTACCCTATAGGGTGGAGACCCAGTACTTC

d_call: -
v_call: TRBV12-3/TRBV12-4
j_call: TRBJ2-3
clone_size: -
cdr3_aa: CASSLGEGTSSTDTQYF
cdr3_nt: TGTGCCAGCAGTTTAGGGGAGGGGACAAGTAGCACAGATACGCAGTATTTT

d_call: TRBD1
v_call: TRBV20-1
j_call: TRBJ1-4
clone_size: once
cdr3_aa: CSASGTGGNEKLFF
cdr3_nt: TGCAGTGCTAGCGGGACAGGGGGCAATGAAAAACTGTTTTTT

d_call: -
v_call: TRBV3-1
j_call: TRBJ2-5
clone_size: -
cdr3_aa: CASSQASDERQETQYF
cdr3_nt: TGTGCCAGCAGCCAAGCTTCGGACGAGCGACAAGAGACCCAGTACTTC

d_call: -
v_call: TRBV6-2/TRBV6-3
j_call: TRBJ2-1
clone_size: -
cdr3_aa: CASSYASKTRAHRDEQFF
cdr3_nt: TGTGCCAGCAGTTACGCCTCCAAGACTAGGGCTCACAGGGATGAGCAGTTCTTC

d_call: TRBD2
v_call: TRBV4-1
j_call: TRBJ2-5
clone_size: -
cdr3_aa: CASGHGLEGTQYF
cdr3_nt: TGCGCCAGCGGCCATGGACTAGAAGGGACCCAGTACTTC

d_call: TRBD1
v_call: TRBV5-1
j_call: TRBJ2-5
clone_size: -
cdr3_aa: CASSVTSGQSKETQYF
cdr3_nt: TGCGCCAGCAGCGTGACCTCGGGACAGAGCAAAGAGACCCAGTACTTC

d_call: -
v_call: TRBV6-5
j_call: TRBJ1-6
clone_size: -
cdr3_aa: CASSYYPTRTGADSPLHF
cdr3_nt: TGTGCCAGCAGTTACTACCCAACTAGGACGGGGGCGGATTCACCCCTCCACTTT

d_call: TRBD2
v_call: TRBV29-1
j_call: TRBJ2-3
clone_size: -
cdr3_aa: CSGVTSGAGINTQYF
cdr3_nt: TGCAGCGGGGTAACTAGCGGGGCCGGGATCAATACGCAGTATTTT

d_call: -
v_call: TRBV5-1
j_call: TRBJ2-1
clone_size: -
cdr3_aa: CASMTGNNEQFF
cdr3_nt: TGCGCCAGCATGACAGGCAACAATGAGCAGTTCTTC

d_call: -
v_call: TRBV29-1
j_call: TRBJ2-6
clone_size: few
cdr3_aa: CSVEGDSGANVLTF
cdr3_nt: TGCAGCGTTGAAGGGGACTCTGGGGCCAACGTCCTGACTTTC

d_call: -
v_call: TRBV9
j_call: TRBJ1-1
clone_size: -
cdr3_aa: CASSVSPGGRDTEAFF
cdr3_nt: TGTGCCAGCAGCGTATCCCCGGGGGGGCGGGACACTGAAGCTTTCTTT

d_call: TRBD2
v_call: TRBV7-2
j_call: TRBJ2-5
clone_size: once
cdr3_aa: CASSLGLEGNEQYF
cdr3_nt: TGTGCCAGCAGTCTAGGACTAGAGGGTAATGAGCAGTACTTC

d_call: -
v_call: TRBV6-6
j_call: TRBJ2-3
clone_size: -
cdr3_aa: CAVEGKHTGTQYF
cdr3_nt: TGTGCCGTCGAGGGGAAGCACACAGGTACGCAGTATTTT

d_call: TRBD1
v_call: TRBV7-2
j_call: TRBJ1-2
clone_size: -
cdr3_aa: CASSYQNRGNYGYTF
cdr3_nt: TGTGCCAGCAGCTATCAAAACAGGGGCAACTATGGCTACACCTTC

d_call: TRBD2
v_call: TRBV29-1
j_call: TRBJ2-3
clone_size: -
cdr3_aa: CSVEVSGSSTDTQYF
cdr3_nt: TGCAGCGTTGAAGTTAGCGGGAGTAGCACAGATACGCAGTATTTT

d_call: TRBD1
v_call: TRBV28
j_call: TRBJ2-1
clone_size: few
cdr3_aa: CASSSGTASYNEQFF
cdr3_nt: TGTGCCAGCAGTTCCGGGACAGCATCCTACAATGAGCAGTTCTTC

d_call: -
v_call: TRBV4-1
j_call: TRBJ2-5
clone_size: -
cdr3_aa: CASSQGPGGQETQYF
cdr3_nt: TGCGCCAGCAGCCAAGGGCCTGGCGGACAAGAGACCCAGTACTTC

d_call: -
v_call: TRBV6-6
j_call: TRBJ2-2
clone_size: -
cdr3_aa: CASSGDLNTGELFF
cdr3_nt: TGTGCCAGCAGTGGAGATCTGAACACCGGGGAGCTGTTTTTT

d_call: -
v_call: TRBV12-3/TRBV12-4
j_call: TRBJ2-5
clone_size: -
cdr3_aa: CASSLYGSDPRETQYF
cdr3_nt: TGTGCCAGCAGTTTATATGGTTCAGACCCGAGGGAGACCCAGTACTTC

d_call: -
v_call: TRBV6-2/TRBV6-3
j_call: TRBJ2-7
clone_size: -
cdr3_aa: CASTTPTLYNEQYF
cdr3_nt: TGTGCCAGCACTACACCTACACTCTACAATGAGCAGTACTTC

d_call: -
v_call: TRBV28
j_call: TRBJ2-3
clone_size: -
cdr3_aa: CASSRVTGSSTDTQYF
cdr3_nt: TGTGCCAGCAGTCGCGTCACAGGGTCTAGCACAGATACGCAGTATTTT